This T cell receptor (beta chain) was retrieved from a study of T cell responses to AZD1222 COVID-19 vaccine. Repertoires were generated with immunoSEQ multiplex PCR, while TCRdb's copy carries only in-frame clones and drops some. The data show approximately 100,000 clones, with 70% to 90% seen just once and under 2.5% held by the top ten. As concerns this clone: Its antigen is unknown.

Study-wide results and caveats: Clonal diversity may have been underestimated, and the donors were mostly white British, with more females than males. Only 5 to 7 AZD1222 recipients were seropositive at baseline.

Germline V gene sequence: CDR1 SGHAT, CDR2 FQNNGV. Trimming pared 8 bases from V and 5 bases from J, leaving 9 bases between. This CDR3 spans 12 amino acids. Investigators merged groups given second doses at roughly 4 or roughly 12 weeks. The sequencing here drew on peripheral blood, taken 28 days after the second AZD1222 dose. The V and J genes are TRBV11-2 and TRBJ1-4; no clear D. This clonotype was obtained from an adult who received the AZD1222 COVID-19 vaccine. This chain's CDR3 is CASQAPNEKLFF. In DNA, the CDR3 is TGTGCCAGCCAGGCCCCGAATGAAAAACTGTTTTTT.